This T cell receptor beta chain was identified in a study of cytomegalovirus exposure and HLA in healthy donors. The study, taken as a whole, reports: The study labeled more than 150 TCR beta chains cytomegalovirus-associated.

After removal of 1 base from V and 5 bases from J, the junction contained 2 bases not matched to a gene. Germline assignment: CDR1 SGHDN and CDR2 FVKESK. This CDR3 contains 14 residues. The PCR made use of 60 Vbeta and 13 Jbeta primers. TCRdb's table, derived via immunoSEQ multiplex PCR, lists solely in-frame clones and lacks some. Altogether 95,000 to 100,000 clones are present, roughly three quarters being singletons, with the ten largest covering about 0.69%. About this clone itself: The antigen is undetermined.

This sequence originates from a woman aged 55-69 years in good health and CMV-seronegative. Source material: PBMCs. The chain uses TRBV14 and TRBJ1-5; 7 nucleotides agree with TRBD1. This CDR3 is CASSQGGGDQPQHF. The CDR3 coding sequence is TGTGCCAGCAGCCAAGGAGGGGGCGATCAGCCCCAGCATTTT.